The present entry profiles one TCR beta chain with its context. Its antigen is undetermined. The data derive from a study of OX40 agonist ivuxolimab in advanced cancers. Across the whole study: A mean age of about 59 years, range about 23 to 90, was recorded, and 70% to 85% were male. Study-wide results and caveats: Clonal expansion by week 6 occurred in CD4+ and CD8+ blood T cells (at 0.1 to 3.0 mg/kg).

Profiling relied on immunoSEQ multiplex PCR, and the TCRdb table lists in-frame clones only, not all of them. Of 60,000 to 65,000 clones listed, 80% to 90% are singletons. CDR1 is SGHNT and CDR2 is YENEEA in the germline V gene. The CDR3 is 18 amino acids. V shed 5 bases and J 0 bases; nucleotides not matched to a gene: 9. The chain recombines TRBV11-3 with TRBJ2-6; 8 bases match TRBD1. The sequence derives from an adult with an advanced solid tumor such as melanoma, head and neck, liver or kidney cancer. This material consisted of CD4+ or CD8+ T cells sorted from blood, taken in a trial of the OX40 agonist ivuxolimab. CDR3 loop: CASSPGQGLYSGANVLTF. In nucleotides, the CDR3 is TGTGCCAGCAGCCCAGGACAGGGCCTCTACTCTGGGGCCAACGTCCTGACTTTC.